The T cell receptor (beta chain) under discussion was sequenced for a study of spatial heterogeneity in lung cancer. Time point reported: sample taken at primary tumor resection. Frozen PBMC, nontumor lung or tumor provided whole RNA, which was sequenced unsorted. As to this clonotype: Its matching antigen is unknown. This beta chain is a stray read from a library made for alpha chains; its abundance is not meaningful.

Study conclusions and caveats: Counts that tracked tumor mutation counts were those of expanded intratumoral alpha and beta TCRs.

TCRdb used MiXCR to reprocess the 5' RACE reads, holding one entry per CDR3 protein. The sample holds about 9,800 distinct CDR3 sequences, 54% seen once. Germline V gives CDR1 KGHSH, CDR2 LQKENI. The V and J ends lost 6 bases and 5 bases, in that order; junction bases with no gene match: 12. The CDR3 loop spans 15 amino acids. The starting material was lung tumor tissue, obtained at surgery. This TCR derives from a female donor with early-stage non-small cell lung cancer. The chain has TRBV18 and TRBJ2-7; 8 bases align to TRBD2. The CDR3 loop reads CASSPYATSVDEQYF. CDR3 DNA: TGTGCCAGCTCTCCTTATGCGACTAGCGTCGACGAGCAGTACTTC.